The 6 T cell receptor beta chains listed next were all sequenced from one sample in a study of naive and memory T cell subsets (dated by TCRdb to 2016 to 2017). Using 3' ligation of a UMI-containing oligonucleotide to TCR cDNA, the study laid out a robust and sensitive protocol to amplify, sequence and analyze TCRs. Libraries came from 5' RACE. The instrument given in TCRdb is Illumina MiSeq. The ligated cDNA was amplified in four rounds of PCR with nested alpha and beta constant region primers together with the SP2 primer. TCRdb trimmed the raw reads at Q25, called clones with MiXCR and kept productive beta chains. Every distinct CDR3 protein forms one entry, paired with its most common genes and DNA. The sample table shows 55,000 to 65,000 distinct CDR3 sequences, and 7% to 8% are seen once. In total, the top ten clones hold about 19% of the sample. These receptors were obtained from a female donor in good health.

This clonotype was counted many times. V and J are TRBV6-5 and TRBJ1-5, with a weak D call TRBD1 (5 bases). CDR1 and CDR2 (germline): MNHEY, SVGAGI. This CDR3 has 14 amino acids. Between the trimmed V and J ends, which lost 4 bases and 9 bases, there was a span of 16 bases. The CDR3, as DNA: TGTGCCAGCAGTTGGGGGACCCCCCCCGGGCCCCAGCATTTT. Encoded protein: CASSWGTPPGPQHF.

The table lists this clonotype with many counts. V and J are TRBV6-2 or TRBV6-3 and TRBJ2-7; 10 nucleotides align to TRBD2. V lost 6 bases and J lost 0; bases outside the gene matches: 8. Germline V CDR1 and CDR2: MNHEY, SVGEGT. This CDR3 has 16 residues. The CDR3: CASSRSSGGPSYEQYF. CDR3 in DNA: TGTGCCAGCAGCCGGTCTAGCGGGGGACCCTCCTACGAGCAGTACTTC.

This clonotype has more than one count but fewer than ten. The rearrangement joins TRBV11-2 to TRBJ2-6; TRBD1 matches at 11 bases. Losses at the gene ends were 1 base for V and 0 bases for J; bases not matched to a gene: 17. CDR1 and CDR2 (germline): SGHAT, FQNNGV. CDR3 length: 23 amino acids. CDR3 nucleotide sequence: TGTGCCAGCAGCTTAGGGACAGGGGGCTATAACAAAGATTCGCGCTCTGGGGCCAACGTCCTGACTTTC. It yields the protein CASSLGTGGYNKDSRSGANVLTF.

CDR3 sequence (DNA): TGTGCCAGCAGCCTACCGAGCGGGGGGCTGAACGAGCAGTACTTC. It yields the protein CASSLPSGGLNEQYF. V usage is TRBV6-2 or TRBV6-3 and J usage is TRBJ2-7, with 9 bases identical to TRBD2. The trim removed 6 bases at V and 5 bases at J, leaving 11 bases unmatched. Germline V gene sequence: CDR1 MNHEY, CDR2 SVGEGT. The CDR3 covers 15 residues.

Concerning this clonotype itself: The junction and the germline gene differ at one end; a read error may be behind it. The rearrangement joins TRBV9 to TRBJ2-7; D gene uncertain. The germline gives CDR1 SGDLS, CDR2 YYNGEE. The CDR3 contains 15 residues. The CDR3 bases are TGTGCCAGAAGCGTAGAGCTCGACAATCGCTACGAGCAGTACTTC. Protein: CARSVELDNRYEQYF.

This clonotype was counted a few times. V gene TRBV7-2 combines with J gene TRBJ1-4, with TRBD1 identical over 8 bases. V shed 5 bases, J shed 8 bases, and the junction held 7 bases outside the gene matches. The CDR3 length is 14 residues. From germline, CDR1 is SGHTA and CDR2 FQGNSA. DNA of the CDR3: TGTGCCAGCAGCGTCAGGGGGCGTGAGGAAAAACTGTTTTTT. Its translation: CASSVRGREEKLFF.